Listed below are T cell receptor beta chains from one sample, sequenced in a study of response to subunit inactivated influenza vaccine. TCRdb reprocessed the RT-PCR reads via MiXCR and lists one record per CDR3 protein. The sample lists around 540,000 distinct CDR3 sequences, about 10% occurring once. The sample was PBMCs from blood, taken on the day of vaccination. These receptors were taken from a man between 45 and 60 years old who received an inactivated influenza vaccine. Both conserved end residues are trimmed from each CDR3. A D gene is named only where the DNA matches it firmly.

V	D	J	CDR3
TRBV7-8	-	TRBJ1-5	ASSSGFVQPQH
TRBV2	TRBD1	TRBJ1-1	AGRQGNTEAF
TRBV9	-	TRBJ1-3	ASSSSSGNSGNTIY
TRBV28	TRBD2	TRBJ2-7	ASSTIISGSYEQY
TRBV5-4	-	TRBJ1-6	ASSLFPDRSNSPLH
TRBV10-3	TRBD1	TRBJ1-2	AISAGGTGGYT
TRBV6-2/TRBV6-3	TRBD2	TRBJ2-7	ASSYFPRAGGGTEQY
TRBV7-6	TRBD1	TRBJ1-1	ASSNPGGQGGTEAF
TRBV13	TRBD2	TRBJ2-7	ASSLGSGPFYEQY
TRBV28	TRBD2	TRBJ2-7	ASSFTSGDYEQY
TRBV7-9	-	TRBJ2-7	ASRPSWDSYEQY
TRBV29-1	-	TRBJ2-3	SVPRTGPDTQY
TRBV14	TRBD2	TRBJ2-1	ASSRVPGLAGNEQF
TRBV20-1	-	TRBJ2-7	SAPTRVGEQY
TRBV29-1	TRBD2	TRBJ2-1	SVEEHRLAGVNEQF
TRBV7-2	TRBD2	TRBJ2-3	ASSSTSGGPSADTQY
TRBV24-1	-	TRBJ2-7	ATSDSPTGILSYEQY
TRBV30	-	TRBJ2-7	AWNAGLVYEQY
TRBV28	TRBD2	TRBJ2-7	ASTPGGRVYEQY
TRBV5-1	-	TRBJ2-7	ASSIQGSGPYEQY
TRBV28	TRBD2	TRBJ2-1	ASSFSLGRAVSYNEQF
TRBV10-3	-	TRBJ1-1	AISESFGRMNTEAF
TRBV7-2	TRBD1	TRBJ2-5	ASSLGDRRVVTQY
TRBV11-2	-	TRBJ2-3	ASSQTGHGTDTQY
TRBV29-1	TRBD2	TRBJ2-1	SVEASGRVSSYNEQF
TRBV20-1	TRBD1	TRBJ2-5	SGRQGAQETQY
TRBV4-3	TRBD1	TRBJ2-2	ASSLSDRGDAGELF
TRBV20-1	-	TRBJ1-5	SARGGLSNQPQH
TRBV28	TRBD2	TRBJ2-7	ASASGNSYEQY
TRBV29-1	TRBD1	TRBJ2-2	SVEARDRGNTGELF
TRBV20-1	-	TRBJ2-2	SARVQGGRRTGELF
TRBV7-2	-	TRBJ2-7	ASSLAPGRTSSYEQY
TRBV9	TRBD2	TRBJ2-7	ASSPGLAGTSYEQY
TRBV20-1	TRBD2	TRBJ2-5	SARDPLAGVGETQY
TRBV7-2	-	TRBJ1-2	ASSTTEIGYGYT
TRBV29-1	TRBD1	TRBJ2-7	SYSRTGYEQY
TRBV20-1	TRBD1	TRBJ1-6	SARGVGQGYSPLH
TRBV6-1	TRBD1	TRBJ2-1	ASSTPGQGANEQF
TRBV20-1	-	TRBJ2-1	SAPDSSGPHEQF
TRBV6-5	-	TRBJ1-5	ATRTPGQPQH
TRBV10-3	TRBD1	TRBJ1-2	AISTGGLGYT
TRBV7-9	-	TRBJ1-1	ASSALRGARSAF
TRBV5-1	-	TRBJ2-7	ASSLGVSSSYEQY
TRBV10-3	TRBD1	TRBJ2-7	ATGTGQGAYEQY
TRBV5-1	TRBD2	TRBJ2-4	ASSRKAGGVANIQY
TRBV12-3/TRBV12-4	-	TRBJ2-5	ASSPGGSRIETQY
TRBV20-1	-	TRBJ2-7	SAGPYSGFTYEQY
TRBV20-1	-	TRBJ1-1	SAPRQAGHTEAF
TRBV12-3/TRBV12-4	-	TRBJ1-4	ASSQRSGGEKLF
TRBV6-2/TRBV6-3	TRBD1	TRBJ2-7	ASSDWTGTYEQY
TRBV24-1	-	TRBJ2-7	ATSDGRERVEQY